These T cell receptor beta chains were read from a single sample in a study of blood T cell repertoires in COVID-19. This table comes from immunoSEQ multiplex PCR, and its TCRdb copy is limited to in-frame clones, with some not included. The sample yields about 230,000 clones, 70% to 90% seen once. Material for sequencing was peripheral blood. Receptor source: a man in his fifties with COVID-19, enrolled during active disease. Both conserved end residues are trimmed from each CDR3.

CDR3aa: SVDTGTGFLETQY
v_gene: TRBV29-1
len: 13
j_gene: TRBJ2-5

CDR3aa: ASSLGAGALDEQY
v_gene: TRBV5-1
len: 13
j_gene: TRBJ2-7

CDR3aa: ASSYRTDTQY
v_gene: TRBV12-3/TRBV12-4
len: 10
j_gene: TRBJ2-3

CDR3aa: ASSPRQGYEQY
v_gene: TRBV9
len: 11
j_gene: TRBJ2-7

CDR3aa: ASSRVQGPRSGGYT
v_gene: TRBV7-8
len: 14
j_gene: TRBJ1-2

CDR3aa: APSQVGHGYT
v_gene: TRBV10-1
len: 10
j_gene: TRBJ1-2

CDR3aa: ASSYGQGAYGYT
v_gene: TRBV6-5
len: 12
j_gene: TRBJ1-2

CDR3aa: AIRQGINQPQH
v_gene: TRBV6-5
len: 11
j_gene: TRBJ1-5

CDR3aa: ASSSQWGGNTGELF
v_gene: TRBV7-3
len: 14
j_gene: TRBJ2-2

CDR3aa: ASSLGTGGSGELF
v_gene: TRBV7-8
len: 13
j_gene: TRBJ2-2

CDR3aa: ASSLGRTQETQY
v_gene: TRBV5-6
len: 12
j_gene: TRBJ2-5

CDR3aa: ASSYSRAAGNTIY
v_gene: TRBV6-5
len: 13
j_gene: TRBJ1-3

CDR3aa: ASIDRGRTEAF
v_gene: TRBV19
len: 11
j_gene: TRBJ1-1

CDR3aa: ASSLIGREWYNEQF
v_gene: TRBV11-2
len: 14
j_gene: TRBJ2-1

CDR3aa: ASSSLAGSLAKNIQY
v_gene: TRBV5-5
len: 15
j_gene: TRBJ2-4

CDR3aa: ASKTEPSSYEQY
v_gene: TRBV2
len: 12
j_gene: TRBJ2-7

CDR3aa: ASRDTGYYGYT
v_gene: TRBV9
len: 11
j_gene: TRBJ1-2

CDR3aa: ASSPPPTRDRASYGYT
v_gene: TRBV5-4
len: 16
j_gene: TRBJ1-2

CDR3aa: ASSPRRQGANTEAF
v_gene: TRBV18
len: 14
j_gene: TRBJ1-1

CDR3aa: SAGRYQPQH
v_gene: TRBV20-1
len: 9
j_gene: TRBJ1-5

CDR3aa: SVEDRGRAEAF
v_gene: TRBV29-1
len: 11
j_gene: TRBJ1-1

CDR3aa: ASKESGVGQPQH
v_gene: TRBV6-5
len: 12
j_gene: TRBJ1-5

CDR3aa: ASSRPGEEQF
v_gene: TRBV6-6
len: 10
j_gene: TRBJ2-1

CDR3aa: ASSLYRRQGSSGNTIY
v_gene: TRBV5-5
len: 16
j_gene: TRBJ1-3

CDR3aa: ASSQGAGAREKLF
v_gene: TRBV14
len: 13
j_gene: TRBJ1-4

CDR3aa: ASSTGPSYEQY
v_gene: TRBV9
len: 11
j_gene: TRBJ2-7

CDR3aa: SVVTPQGSF
v_gene: TRBV29-1
len: 9
j_gene: TRBJ1-1

CDR3aa: ASSQEGQTNSPLH
v_gene: TRBV3-1/TRBV3-2
len: 13
j_gene: TRBJ1-6

CDR3aa: ASSLGHSGLEKLF
v_gene: TRBV7-9
len: 13
j_gene: TRBJ1-4

CDR3aa: ASRIAGGQETQY
v_gene: TRBV6-5
len: 12
j_gene: TRBJ2-5

CDR3aa: ASSLLSPSSYNEQF
v_gene: TRBV11-2
len: 14
j_gene: TRBJ2-1

CDR3aa: ASSQKREQY
v_gene: TRBV2
len: 9
j_gene: TRBJ2-7

CDR3aa: ASSTQGTNQPQH
v_gene: TRBV19
len: 12
j_gene: TRBJ1-5

CDR3aa: ASSVRQGNTGELF
v_gene: TRBV2
len: 13
j_gene: TRBJ2-2

CDR3aa: ASSSGQGKGYGYT
v_gene: TRBV5-6
len: 13
j_gene: TRBJ1-2

CDR3aa: ASSLKRGSTGELF
v_gene: TRBV7-9
len: 13
j_gene: TRBJ2-2

CDR3aa: ASSLRTGGRRYEQY
v_gene: TRBV5-6
len: 14
j_gene: TRBJ2-7

CDR3aa: AWSKDPQILAGALQY
v_gene: TRBV30
len: 15
j_gene: TRBJ2-4

CDR3aa: ASSPGLAAYNEQF
v_gene: TRBV14
len: 13
j_gene: TRBJ2-1

CDR3aa: ASSPGTGVLDYEQY
v_gene: TRBV28
len: 14
j_gene: TRBJ2-7

CDR3aa: ASSLSDSSQPQH
v_gene: TRBV7-9
len: 12
j_gene: TRBJ1-5

CDR3aa: ASSLPYGRRSKNIQY
v_gene: TRBV7-8
len: 15
j_gene: TRBJ2-4

CDR3aa: SVREWDNSPLH
v_gene: TRBV29-1
len: 11
j_gene: TRBJ1-6

CDR3aa: ASSLGERLAGVETQY
v_gene: TRBV5-4
len: 15
j_gene: TRBJ2-5

CDR3aa: ASSLSQDSYGYT
v_gene: TRBV5-5
len: 12
j_gene: TRBJ1-2

CDR3aa: AISQGDQPQH
v_gene: TRBV10-3
len: 10
j_gene: TRBJ1-5

CDR3aa: ASSPRLAGGRGYNEQF
v_gene: TRBV7-9
len: 16
j_gene: TRBJ2-1

CDR3aa: ASSESIAST
v_gene: TRBV6-1
len: 9
j_gene: TRBJ1-2

CDR3aa: ASSLYRASVNTEAF
v_gene: TRBV28
len: 14
j_gene: TRBJ1-1

CDR3aa: ASRAGSLGEQY
v_gene: TRBV11-2
len: 11
j_gene: TRBJ2-7

CDR3aa: ASSKNRGAF
v_gene: TRBV5-5
len: 9
j_gene: TRBJ1-1

CDR3aa: ASRHRTGDNSPLH
v_gene: TRBV19
len: 13
j_gene: TRBJ1-6

CDR3aa: ASSAGLAGLYEQY
v_gene: TRBV13
len: 13
j_gene: TRBJ2-7